This T cell receptor (beta chain) derives from a study of shared clonotypes between healthy human individuals. This clone was observed once. From germline, CDR1 is MGHDK and CDR2 SYGVNS. CDR3 length: 15 residues. Trimming cost V 4 bases and J 0 bases, with 9 bases left between them. The material for each subset, its genomic DNA, was split evenly across several immunoSEQ plates. Unsorted PBMC contributed approximately 300 ng DNA, 30,000 or so T cell genomes, to each replicate PCR. What was sequenced on ten immunoSEQ deep assay plates was unsorted PBMC DNA. Sequencing was performed with immunoSEQ multiplex PCR; in TCRdb, only in-frame clones are kept and a portion is missing. This table has roughly 490,000 clones, about 79% appearing once.

The sequence was obtained from a woman aged 40 to 50 in good health. Some clones in this sample may be carry-over from other donors' samples. This chain links TRBV25-1 with TRBJ2-2; no clear D. The material sequenced was PBMCs. As DNA, the CDR3 is TGTGCCAGCAGTGGACCGAACTCGAACACCGGGGAGCTGTTTTTT. This gives the protein CASSGPNSNTGELFF. The variable domain in full, with the rest retrieved from reference TRBV25-1 and TRBJ2-2, is EADIYQTPRYLVIGTGKKITLECSQTMGHDKMYWYQQDPGMELHLIHYSYGVNSTEKGDLSSESTVSRIRTEHFPLTLESARPSHTSQYLCASSGPNSNTGELFFGEGSRLTVL.